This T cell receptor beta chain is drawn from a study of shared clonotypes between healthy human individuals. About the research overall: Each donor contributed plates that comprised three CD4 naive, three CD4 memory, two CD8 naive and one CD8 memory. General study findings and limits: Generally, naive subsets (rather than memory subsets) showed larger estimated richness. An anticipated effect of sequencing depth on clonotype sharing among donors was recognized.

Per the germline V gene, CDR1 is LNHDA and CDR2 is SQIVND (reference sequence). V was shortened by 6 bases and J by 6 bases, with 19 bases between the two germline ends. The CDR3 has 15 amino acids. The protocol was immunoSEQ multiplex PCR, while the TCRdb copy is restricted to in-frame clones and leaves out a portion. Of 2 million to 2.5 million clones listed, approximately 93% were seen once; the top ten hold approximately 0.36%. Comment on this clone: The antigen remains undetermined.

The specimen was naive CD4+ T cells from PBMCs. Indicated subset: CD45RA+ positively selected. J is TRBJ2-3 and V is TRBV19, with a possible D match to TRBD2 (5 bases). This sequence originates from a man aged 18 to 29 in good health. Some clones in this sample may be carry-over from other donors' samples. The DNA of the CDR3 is TGTGCCAGTAGCCCCAACGGACTGGAACTCGATACGCAGTATTTT. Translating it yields CASSPNGLELDTQYF.